The clone carrying this T cell receptor (beta chain) was seen only once. The antigen is unknown. Libraries were prepared by immunoSEQ multiplex PCR; TCRdb keeps only in-frame clonotypes and omits some of them. The sample has about 120,000 clones, roughly 90% seen once. This CDR3 is built from 15 residues. CDR1 is LNHDA, CDR2 SQIVND, per germline (reference sequence). The V end lost 3 bases, the J end lost 10 bases, and 16 bases lay between the germline ends. The sample belongs to a study of PD-L1 blockade in urothelial cancer. Study summary: Atezolizumab 1,200 mg was given intravenously every 3 weeks, starting 2014.

Documented time point: peripheral blood 6 weeks after treatment start. Sample contribution per patient ranged from 1 to 8, covering pretreatment and on-treatment. Study-level findings and limits: Lower pretreatment blood TCR clonality, under the median, predicted better survival, researchers reported.

The chain is built from TRBV19 and TRBJ1-6; D is perhaps TRBD1 (6 bases). This specimen consisted of PBMCs, obtained around atezolizumab (anti-PD-L1) treatment. This TCR was sampled from a man aged 55 to 70 with urothelial cancer. Here the CDR3 reads CASSMGQGLGSPLHF. The CDR3 nucleotides read TGTGCCAGTAGTATGGGGCAGGGGCTCGGCTCACCCCTCCACTTT.